This TCR beta chain was retrieved from a study of shared clonotypes between healthy human individuals. Study details: A few men and a couple of women, aged 18 to 49, were donors. Findings of the study overall: Generally, estimated richness proved larger in naive subsets than it did in memory subsets.

This clone was found once. Its specificity is not known. Sequencing was at deep level. Each subset's genomic DNA was split evenly across several immunoSEQ plates. Sequencing used immunoSEQ multiplex PCR; TCRdb keeps in-frame clones, though not all of them. The sample lists 2 million to 2.5 million clones; approximately 96% were seen once. CDR1 SGHNT and CDR2 YYREEE come from the germline V gene (reference sequence). The CDR3 contains 13 residues. Trimming shortened V by 2 bases and J by 5 bases, and 11 bases separated the two germline ends. This sequence originates from a man younger than 35 in good health. The J gene is TRBJ2-7, the V gene TRBV5-4, with D possibly TRBD1 on 5 matching bases. The sample taken for sequencing was naive CD4+ T cells sorted from blood. Documented subset: CD45RA+ positively selected. CDR3 nucleotide sequence: TGTGCCAGCAGCTTCGACAGTCCCGACGAGCAGTACTTC. It translates to CASSFDSPDEQYF.